The present TCR beta chain was sequenced within a study of blood T cell repertoires in COVID-19. CDR1 is SGHRS and CDR2 is YFSETQ in the germline V gene. The CDR3 covers 16 residues. V lost 0 bases and J 5 bases, leaving 17 bases between the germline ends. Enrolled through a virtual design, the participants were between about 18 and 89 years of age and came from about two dozen US areas. The assay was immunoSEQ multiplex PCR, and TCRdb's table has in-frame clones only and misses some. The sample lists 150,000 to 200,000 clones, nearly 80% seen once, with around 15% in the top ten. The TCR sequence derives from a man aged 55 to 70 who had been exposed to COVID-19. The sequenced sample consisted of PBMCs or T cells enriched from blood (not recorded which). This chain joins TRBV5-1 and TRBJ2-5, with TRBD2 as a possible D gene (5 bases). The CDR3 region is CASSLVAGGNRETQYF. CDR3 DNA sequence: TGCGCCAGCAGCTTGGTGGCAGGAGGAAATCGGGAGACCCAGTACTTC. Using reference TRBV5-1 and TRBJ2-5 for the parts outside the CDR3, the full variable domain is KAGVTQTPRYLIKTRGQQVTLSCSPISGHRSVSWYQQTPGQGLQFLFEYFSETQRNKGNFPGRFSGRQFSNSRSEMNVSTLELGDSALYLCASSLVAGGNRETQYFGPGTRLLVL.